The clone carrying this TCR beta chain was seen more than once but under ten times. Its antigen is still unknown. Making TCR beta cDNA involved around 500 ng total RNA and a constant-region primer. A slightly modified ARM-PCR protocol with three nested multiplex PCR rounds produced these TCR beta libraries. Forward primers for TRBV1-TRBV30 and a C-beta reverse primer served the first two PCR rounds, at about 10 cycles each. TCRdb reprocessed the multiplex PCR reads with MiXCR, giving one entry per CDR3 protein. The sample comprises approximately 110,000 distinct CDR3 sequences, 50% to 70% of which are singletons, and about a tenth rests with the top ten. The data belong to a study of tumor-infiltrating lymphocytes in primary liver carcinoma. RNA and DNA were co-extracted from approximately 20-30 mg of unsorted bulk tissue. This CDR3 spans 14 amino acids. Germline V gene lookup returns CDR1 LGHNA and CDR2 YNFKEQ. V was shortened by 4 bases and J by 4 bases, with 12 bases between the two germline ends.

Overall study findings and caveats: Pairs comparing tumor with adjacent tissue or blood overlapped less than pairs drawn from tumor regions.

The source material was liver tumor tissue from sampling region 1. The subset: tumor region T1, superior pole. This receptor was identified in a woman between 55 and 75 years old with primary liver carcinoma and hepatitis B virus infection. The rearrangement links TRBV4-2 to TRBJ2-3; D gene uncertain. CDR3: CASSRVLGSDTQYF. The CDR3 DNA reads as TGTGCCAGCAGCCGAGTCCTGGGATCAGATACGCAGTATTTT.